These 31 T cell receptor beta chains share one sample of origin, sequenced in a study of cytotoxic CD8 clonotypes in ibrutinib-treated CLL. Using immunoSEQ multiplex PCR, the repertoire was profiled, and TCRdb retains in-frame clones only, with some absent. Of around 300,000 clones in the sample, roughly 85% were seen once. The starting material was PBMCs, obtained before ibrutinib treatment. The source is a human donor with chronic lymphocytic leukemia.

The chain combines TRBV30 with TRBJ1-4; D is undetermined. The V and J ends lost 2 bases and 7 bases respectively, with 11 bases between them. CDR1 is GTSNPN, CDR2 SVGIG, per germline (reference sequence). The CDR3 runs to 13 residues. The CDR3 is CAWSLGFREKLFF. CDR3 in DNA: TGTGCCTGGAGTCTTGGCTTCCGTGAAAAACTGTTTTTT. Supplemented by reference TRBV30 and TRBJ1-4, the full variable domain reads SQTIHQWPATLVQPVGSPLSLECTVEGTSNPNLYWYRQAAGRGLQLLFYSVGIGQISSEVPQNLSASRPQDRQFILSSKKLLLSDSGFYLCAWSLGFREKLFFGSGTQLSVL.

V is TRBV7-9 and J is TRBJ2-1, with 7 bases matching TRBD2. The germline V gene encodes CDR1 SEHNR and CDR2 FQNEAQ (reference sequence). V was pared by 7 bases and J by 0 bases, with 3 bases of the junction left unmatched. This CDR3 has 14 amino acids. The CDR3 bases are TGTGCCAGCACACTAGCGAGCTCCTACAATGAGCAGTTCTTC. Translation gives CASTLASSYNEQFF.

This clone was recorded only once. The CDR3 DNA reads TGTGCCAGCAGGAGGGGCGCAGCACTTTTCGAGCAGTACTTC. This codes for CASRRGAALFEQYF. The rearrangement links TRBV28 to TRBJ2-7; the D gene could be TRBD1 or TRBD2 (5 bases each). CDR1 is MDHEN and CDR2 is SYDVKM in the germline V gene. The V end was cut by 6 bases, the J end by 6 bases, with 18 bases between. This CDR3 contains 14 residues.

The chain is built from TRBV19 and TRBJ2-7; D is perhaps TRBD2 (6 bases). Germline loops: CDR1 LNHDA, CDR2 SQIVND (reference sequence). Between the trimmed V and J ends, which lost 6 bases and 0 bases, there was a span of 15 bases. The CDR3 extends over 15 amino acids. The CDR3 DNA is TGTGCCAGTAGGTCGGCTAGCGCGAGCTCCTACGAGCAGTACTTC. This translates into CASRSASASSYEQYF.

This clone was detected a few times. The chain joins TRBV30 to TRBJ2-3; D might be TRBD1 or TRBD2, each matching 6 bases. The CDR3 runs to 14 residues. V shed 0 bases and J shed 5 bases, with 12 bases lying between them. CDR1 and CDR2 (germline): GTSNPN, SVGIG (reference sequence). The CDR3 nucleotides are TGTGCCTGGAGTGTAGGGGGGAGTGGAGATACGCAGTATTTT. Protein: CAWSVGGSGDTQYF.

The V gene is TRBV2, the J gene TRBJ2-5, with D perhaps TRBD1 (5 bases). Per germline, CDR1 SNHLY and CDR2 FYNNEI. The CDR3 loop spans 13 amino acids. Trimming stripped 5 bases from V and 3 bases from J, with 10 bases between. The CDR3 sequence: CASSRQYKETQYF. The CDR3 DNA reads TGTGCCAGCAGTCGACAGTATAAAGAGACCCAGTACTTC.

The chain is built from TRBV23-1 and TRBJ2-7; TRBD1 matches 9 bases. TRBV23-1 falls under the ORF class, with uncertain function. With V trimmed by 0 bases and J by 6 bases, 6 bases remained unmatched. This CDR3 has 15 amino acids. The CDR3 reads CASSQSEQGAGEQYF. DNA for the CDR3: TGCGCCAGCAGTCAATCAGAACAGGGGGCCGGCGAGCAGTACTTC.

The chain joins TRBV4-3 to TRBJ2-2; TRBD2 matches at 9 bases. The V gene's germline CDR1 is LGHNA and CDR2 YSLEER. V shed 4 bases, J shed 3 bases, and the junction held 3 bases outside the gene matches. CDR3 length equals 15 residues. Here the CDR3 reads CASSPSGRYTGELFF. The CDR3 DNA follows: TGCGCCAGCAGCCCCAGCGGGAGGTACACCGGGGAGCTGTTTTTT.

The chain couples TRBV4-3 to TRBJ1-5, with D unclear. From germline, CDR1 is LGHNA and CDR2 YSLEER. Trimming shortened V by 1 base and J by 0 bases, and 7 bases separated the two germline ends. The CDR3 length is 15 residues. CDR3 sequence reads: CASSQGWDSNQPQHF. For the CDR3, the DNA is TGCGCCAGCAGCCAAGGGTGGGATAGCAATCAGCCCCAGCATTTT.

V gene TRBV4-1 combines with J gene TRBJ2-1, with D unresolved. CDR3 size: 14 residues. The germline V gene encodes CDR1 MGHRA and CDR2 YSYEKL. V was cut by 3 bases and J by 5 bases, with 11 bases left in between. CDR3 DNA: TGCGCCAGCAGCCACGTAGGCAGGCACAATGAGCAGTTCTTC. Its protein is CASSHVGRHNEQFF.

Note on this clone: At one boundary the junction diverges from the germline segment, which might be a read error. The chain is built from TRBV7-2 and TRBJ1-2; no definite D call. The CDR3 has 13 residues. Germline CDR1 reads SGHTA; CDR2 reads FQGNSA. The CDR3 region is CASRLDYNYGYTF. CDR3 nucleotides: TGTGCCAGCAGATTAGATTACAACTATGGCTACACCTTC.

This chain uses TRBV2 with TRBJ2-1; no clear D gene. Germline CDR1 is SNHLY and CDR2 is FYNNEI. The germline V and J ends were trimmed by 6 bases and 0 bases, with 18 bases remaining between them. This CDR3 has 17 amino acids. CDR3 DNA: TGTGCCAGCAGCGGGTGGGTGGCCTTGAGCTCCTACAATGAGCAGTTCTTC. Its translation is CASSGWVALSSYNEQFF. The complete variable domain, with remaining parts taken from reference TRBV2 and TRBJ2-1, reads EPEVTQTPSHQVTQMGQEVILRCVPISNHLYFYWYRQILGQKVEFLVSFYNNEISEKSEIFDDQFSVERPDGSNFTLKIRSTKLEDSAMYFCASSGWVALSSYNEQFFGPGTRLTVL.

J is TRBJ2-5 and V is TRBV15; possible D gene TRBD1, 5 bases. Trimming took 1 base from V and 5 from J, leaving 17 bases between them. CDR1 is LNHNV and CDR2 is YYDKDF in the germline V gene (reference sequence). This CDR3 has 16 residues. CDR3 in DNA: TGTGCCACCAGCAGAGGAACGACAGCAGATGCGGAGACCCAGTACTTC. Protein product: CATSRGTTADAETQYF.

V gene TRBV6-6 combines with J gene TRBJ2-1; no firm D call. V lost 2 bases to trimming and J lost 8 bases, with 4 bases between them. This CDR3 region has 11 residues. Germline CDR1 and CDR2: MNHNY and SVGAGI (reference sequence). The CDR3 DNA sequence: TGTGCCAGCAGTTACATCGATGAGCAGTTCTTC. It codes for CASSYIDEQFF.

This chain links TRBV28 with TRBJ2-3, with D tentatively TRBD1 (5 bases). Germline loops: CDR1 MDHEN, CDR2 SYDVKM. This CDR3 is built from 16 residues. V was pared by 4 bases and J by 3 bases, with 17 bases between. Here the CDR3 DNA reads TGTGCCAGCAGTTCCCTTGGGGCGCGAACGACAGATACGCAGTATTTT. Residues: CASSSLGARTTDTQYF.

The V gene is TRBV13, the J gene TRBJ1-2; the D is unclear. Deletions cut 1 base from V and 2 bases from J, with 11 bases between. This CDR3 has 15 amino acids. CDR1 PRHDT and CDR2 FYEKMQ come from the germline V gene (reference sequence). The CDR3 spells CASSLERRVNYGYTF. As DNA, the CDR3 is TGTGCCAGCAGCTTAGAACGGCGGGTCAACTATGGCTACACCTTC. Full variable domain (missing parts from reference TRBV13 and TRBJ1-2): AAGVIQSPRHLIKEKRETATLKCYPIPRHDTVYWYQQGPGQDPQFLISFYEKMQSDKGSIPDRFSAQQFSDYHSELNMSSLELGDSALYFCASSLERRVNYGYTFGSGTRLTVV.

CDR3 sequence (DNA): TGTGCCAGCAGCCAAATGGGAGGTTTTCAGTTCTTC. It codes for CASSQMGGFQFF. The chain uses TRBV7-2 and TRBJ2-1, with TRBD2 as a possible D gene (6 bases). Per the germline V gene, CDR1 is SGHTA and CDR2 is FQGNSA. This CDR3 is 12 amino acids long. V shed 5 bases and J shed 13 bases, with 15 bases lying between them. Combining the CDR3 with reference TRBV7-2 and TRBJ2-1 gives the whole variable domain GAGVSQSPSNKVTEKGKDVELRCDPISGHTALYWYRQSLGQGLEFLIYFQGNSAPDKSGLPSDRFSAERTGGSVSTLTIQRTQQEDSAVYLCASSQMGGFQFFGPGTRLTVL.

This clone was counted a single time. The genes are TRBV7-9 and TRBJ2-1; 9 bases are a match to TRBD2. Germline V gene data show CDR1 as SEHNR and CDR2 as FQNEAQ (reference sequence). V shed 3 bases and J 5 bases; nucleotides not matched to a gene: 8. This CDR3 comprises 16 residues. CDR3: CASSFLAGIRDNEQFF. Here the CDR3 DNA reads TGTGCCAGCAGCTTTCTAGCGGGAATCCGGGACAATGAGCAGTTCTTC.

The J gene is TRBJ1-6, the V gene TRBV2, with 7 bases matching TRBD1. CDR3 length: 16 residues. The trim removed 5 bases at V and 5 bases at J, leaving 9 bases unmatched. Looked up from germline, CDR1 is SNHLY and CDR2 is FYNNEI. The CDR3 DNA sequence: TGTGCCAGCAGTCTGACAGGGACCCTCAATAATTCACCCCTCCACTTT. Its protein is CASSLTGTLNNSPLHF.

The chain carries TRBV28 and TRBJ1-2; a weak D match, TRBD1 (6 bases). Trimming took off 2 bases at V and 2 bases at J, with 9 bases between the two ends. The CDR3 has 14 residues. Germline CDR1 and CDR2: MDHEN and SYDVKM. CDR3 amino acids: CASSLGGQNYGYTF. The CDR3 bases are TGTGCCAGCAGTTTAGGGGGACAAAACTATGGCTACACCTTC.

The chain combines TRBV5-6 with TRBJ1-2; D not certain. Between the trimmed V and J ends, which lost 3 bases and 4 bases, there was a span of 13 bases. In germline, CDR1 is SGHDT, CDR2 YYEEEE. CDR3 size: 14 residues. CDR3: CASSSPTGGYGYTF. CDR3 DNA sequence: TGTGCCAGCAGCTCACCGACCGGTGGCTATGGCTACACCTTC. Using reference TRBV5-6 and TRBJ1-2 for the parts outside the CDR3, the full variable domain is DAGVTQSPTHLIKTRGQQVTLRCSPKSGHDTVSWYQQALGQGPQFIFQYYEEEERQRGNFPDRFSGHQFPNYSSELNVNALLLGDSALYLCASSSPTGGYGYTFGSGTRLTVV.

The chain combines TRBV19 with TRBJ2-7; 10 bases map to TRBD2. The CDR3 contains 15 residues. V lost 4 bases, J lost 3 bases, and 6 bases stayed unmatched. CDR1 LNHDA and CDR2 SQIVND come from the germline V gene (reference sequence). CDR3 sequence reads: CASSSPLAGVYEQYF. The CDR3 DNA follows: TGTGCCAGTAGTAGCCCCCTAGCGGGAGTCTACGAGCAGTACTTC.

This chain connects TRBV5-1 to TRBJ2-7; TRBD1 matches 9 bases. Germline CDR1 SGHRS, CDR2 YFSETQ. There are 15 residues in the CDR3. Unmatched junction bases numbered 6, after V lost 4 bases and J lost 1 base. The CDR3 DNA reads TGCGCCAGCAGCACAGAAGGGACAGGGTCCTACGAGCAGTACTTC. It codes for CASSTEGTGSYEQYF.

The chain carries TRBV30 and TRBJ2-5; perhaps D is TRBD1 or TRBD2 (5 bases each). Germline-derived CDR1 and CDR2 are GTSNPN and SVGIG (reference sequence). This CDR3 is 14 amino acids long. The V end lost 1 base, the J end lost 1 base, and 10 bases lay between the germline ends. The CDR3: CAWSGDGLQETQYF. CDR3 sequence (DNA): TGTGCCTGGAGTGGGGACGGTCTCCAAGAGACCCAGTACTTC.

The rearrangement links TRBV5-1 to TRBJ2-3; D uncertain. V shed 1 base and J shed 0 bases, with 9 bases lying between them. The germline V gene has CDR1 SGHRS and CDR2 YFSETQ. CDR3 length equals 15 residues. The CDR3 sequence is CASSLLATSTDTQYF. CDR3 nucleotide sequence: TGCGCCAGCAGCTTGCTTGCAACTAGCACAGATACGCAGTATTTT.

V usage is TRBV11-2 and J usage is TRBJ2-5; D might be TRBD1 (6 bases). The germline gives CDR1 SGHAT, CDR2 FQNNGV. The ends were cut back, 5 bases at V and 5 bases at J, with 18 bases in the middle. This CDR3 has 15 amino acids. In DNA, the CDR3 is TGTGCCAGCAGCCCCGGACAGCTAAAGGGGGAGACCCAGTACTTC. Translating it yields CASSPGQLKGETQYF.

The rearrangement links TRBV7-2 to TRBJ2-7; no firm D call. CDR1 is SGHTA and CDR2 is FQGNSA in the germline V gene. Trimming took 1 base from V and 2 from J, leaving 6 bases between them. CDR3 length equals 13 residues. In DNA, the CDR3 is TGTGCCAGCAGCTTAGGTTCGGCCTACGAGCAGTACTTC. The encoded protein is CASSLGSAYEQYF.

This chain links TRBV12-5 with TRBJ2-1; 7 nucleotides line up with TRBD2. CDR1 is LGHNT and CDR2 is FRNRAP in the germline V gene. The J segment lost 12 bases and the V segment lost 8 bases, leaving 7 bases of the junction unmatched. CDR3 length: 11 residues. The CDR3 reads CASLAGVGQFF. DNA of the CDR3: TGTGCTAGTCTGGCGGGGGTAGGGCAGTTCTTC.

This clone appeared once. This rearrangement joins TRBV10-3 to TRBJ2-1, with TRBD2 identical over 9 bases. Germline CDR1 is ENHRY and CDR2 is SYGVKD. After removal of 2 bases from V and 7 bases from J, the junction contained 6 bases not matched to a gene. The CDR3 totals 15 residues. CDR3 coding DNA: TGTGCCATCAGTGAGATGGGACTAGCTTCGAATGAGCAGTTCTTC. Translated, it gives CAISEMGLASNEQFF.

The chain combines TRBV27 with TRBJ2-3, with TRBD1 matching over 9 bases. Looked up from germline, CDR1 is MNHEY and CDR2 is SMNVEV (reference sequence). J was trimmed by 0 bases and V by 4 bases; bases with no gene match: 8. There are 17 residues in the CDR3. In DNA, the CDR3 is TGTGCCAGCAGTTGGTCCGGGACAGGGTCTAGCACAGATACGCAGTATTTT. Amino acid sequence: CASSWSGTGSSTDTQYF.

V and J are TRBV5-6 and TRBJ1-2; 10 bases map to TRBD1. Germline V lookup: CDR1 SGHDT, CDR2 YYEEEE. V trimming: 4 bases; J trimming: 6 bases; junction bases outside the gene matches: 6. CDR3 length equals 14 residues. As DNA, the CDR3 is TGTGCCAGCAGCCTCGCGGGGACAGGGGATGGCTACACCTTC. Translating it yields CASSLAGTGDGYTF.